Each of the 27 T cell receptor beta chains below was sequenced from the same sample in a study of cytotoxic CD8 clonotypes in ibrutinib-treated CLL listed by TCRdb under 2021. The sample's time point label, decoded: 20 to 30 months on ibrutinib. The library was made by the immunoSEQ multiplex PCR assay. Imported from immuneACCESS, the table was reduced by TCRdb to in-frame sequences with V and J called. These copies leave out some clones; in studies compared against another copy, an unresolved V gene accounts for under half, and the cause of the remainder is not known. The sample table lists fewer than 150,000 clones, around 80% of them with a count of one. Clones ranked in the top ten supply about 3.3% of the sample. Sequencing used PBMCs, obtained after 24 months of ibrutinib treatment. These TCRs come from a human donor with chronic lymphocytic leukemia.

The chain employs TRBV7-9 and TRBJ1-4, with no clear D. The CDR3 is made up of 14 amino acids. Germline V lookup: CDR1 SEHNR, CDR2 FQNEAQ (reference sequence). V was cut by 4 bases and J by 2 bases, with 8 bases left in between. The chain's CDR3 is CASSYTATNEKLFF. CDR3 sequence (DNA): TGTGCCAGCAGCTACACTGCCACTAATGAAAAACTGTTTTTT.

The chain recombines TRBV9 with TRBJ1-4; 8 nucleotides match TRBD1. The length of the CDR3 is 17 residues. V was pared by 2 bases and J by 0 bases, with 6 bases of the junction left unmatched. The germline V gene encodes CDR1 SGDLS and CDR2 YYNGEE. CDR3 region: CASSVNQGAPTNEKLFF. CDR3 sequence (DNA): TGTGCCAGCAGCGTGAACCAGGGGGCGCCAACTAATGAAAAACTGTTTTTT. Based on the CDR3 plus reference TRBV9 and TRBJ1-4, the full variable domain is DSGVTQTPKHLITATGQRVTLRCSPRSGDLSVYWYQQSLDQGLQFLIQYYNGEERAKGNILERFSAQQFPDLHSELNLSSLELGDSALYFCASSVNQGAPTNEKLFFGSGTQLSVL.

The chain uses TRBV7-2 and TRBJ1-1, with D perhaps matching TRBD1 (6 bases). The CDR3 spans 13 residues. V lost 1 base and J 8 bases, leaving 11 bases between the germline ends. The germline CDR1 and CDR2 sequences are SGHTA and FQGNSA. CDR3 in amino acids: CASSLDGGWEAFF. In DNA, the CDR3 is TGTGCCAGCAGCTTAGACGGGGGCTGGGAAGCTTTCTTT.

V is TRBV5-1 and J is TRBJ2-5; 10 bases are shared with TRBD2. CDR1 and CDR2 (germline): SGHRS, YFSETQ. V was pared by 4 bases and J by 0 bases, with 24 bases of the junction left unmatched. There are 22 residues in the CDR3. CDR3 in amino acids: CASSPPPHHSGGLNIYQETQYF. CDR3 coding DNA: TGCGCCAGCAGCCCACCACCCCACCATAGCGGGGGGTTGAATATTTACCAAGAGACCCAGTACTTC.

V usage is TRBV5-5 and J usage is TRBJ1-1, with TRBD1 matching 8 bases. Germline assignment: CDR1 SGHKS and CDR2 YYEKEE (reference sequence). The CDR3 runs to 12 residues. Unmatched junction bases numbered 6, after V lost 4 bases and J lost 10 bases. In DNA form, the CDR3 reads TGTGCCAGCAGCCCCGGACAGGGACTAGCTTTCTTT. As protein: CASSPGQGLAFF.

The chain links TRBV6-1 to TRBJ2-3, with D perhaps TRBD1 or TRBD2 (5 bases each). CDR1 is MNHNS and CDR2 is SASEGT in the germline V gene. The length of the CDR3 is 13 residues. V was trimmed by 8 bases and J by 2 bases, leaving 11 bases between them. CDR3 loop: CASGTRLTDTQYF. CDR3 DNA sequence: TGTGCCAGCGGGACCCGCCTCACAGATACGCAGTATTTT.

Here the CDR3 DNA reads TGTGCCAGTAGTATCCTACCAACTACAGATACGCAGTATTTT. As protein: CASSILPTTDTQYF. The chain combines TRBV19 with TRBJ2-3; D not certain. This CDR3 is 14 amino acids long. Germline CDR1 is LNHDA and CDR2 is SQIVND (reference sequence). V lost 3 bases and J lost 3, with 10 bases in between.

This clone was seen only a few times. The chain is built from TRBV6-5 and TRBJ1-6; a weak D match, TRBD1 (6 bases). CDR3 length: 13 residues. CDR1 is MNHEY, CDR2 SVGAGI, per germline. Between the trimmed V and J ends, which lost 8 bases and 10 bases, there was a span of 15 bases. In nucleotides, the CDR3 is TGTGCCAGCGCCCAGGGGATTTCGTCACCCCTCCACTTT. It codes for CASAQGISSPLHF.

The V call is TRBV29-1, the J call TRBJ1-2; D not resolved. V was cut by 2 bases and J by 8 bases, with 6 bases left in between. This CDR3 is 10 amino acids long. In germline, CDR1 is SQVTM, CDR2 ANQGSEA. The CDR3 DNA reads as TGCAGCGTTGAAAGTGGAGGCTACACCTTC. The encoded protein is CSVESGGYTF.

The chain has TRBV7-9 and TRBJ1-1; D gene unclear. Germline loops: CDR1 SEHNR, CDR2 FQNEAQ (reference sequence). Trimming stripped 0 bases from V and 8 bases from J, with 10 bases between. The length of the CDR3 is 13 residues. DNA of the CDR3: TGTGCCAGCAGCTTAGCACAGTCTAGCGAAGCTTTCTTT. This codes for CASSLAQSSEAFF.

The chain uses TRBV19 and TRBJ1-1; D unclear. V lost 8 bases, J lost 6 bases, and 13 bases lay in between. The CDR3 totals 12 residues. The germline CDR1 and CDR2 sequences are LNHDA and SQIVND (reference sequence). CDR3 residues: CASYAGRAEAFF. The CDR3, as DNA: TGTGCCAGTTACGCCGGGCGCGCTGAAGCTTTCTTT. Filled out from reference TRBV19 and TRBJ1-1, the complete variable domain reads DGGITQSPKYLFRKEGQNVTLSCEQNLNHDAMYWYRQDPGQGLRLIYYSQIVNDFQKGDIAEGYSVSREKKESFPLTVTSAQKNPTAFYLCASYAGRAEAFFGQGTRLTVV.

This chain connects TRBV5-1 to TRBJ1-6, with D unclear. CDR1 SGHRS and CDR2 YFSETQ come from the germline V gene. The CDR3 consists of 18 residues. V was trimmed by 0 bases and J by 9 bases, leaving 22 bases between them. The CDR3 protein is CASSLVDGRSANSSPLHF. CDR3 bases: TGCGCCAGCAGCTTGGTGGACGGCCGCTCGGCGAATAGTTCACCCCTCCACTTT.

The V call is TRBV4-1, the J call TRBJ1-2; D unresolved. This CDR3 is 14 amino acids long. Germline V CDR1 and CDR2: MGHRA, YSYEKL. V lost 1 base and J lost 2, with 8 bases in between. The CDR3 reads CASSQGRANYGYTF. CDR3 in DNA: TGCGCCAGCAGCCAAGGACGGGCAAACTATGGCTACACCTTC.

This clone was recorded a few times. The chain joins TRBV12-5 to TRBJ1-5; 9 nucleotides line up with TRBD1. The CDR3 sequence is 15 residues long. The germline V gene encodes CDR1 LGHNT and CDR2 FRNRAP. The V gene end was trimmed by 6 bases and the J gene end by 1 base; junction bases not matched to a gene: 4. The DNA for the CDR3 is TGTGCTAGTGGAAGCACAGGGGGCAGCAATCAGCCCCAGCATTTT. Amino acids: CASGSTGGSNQPQHF.

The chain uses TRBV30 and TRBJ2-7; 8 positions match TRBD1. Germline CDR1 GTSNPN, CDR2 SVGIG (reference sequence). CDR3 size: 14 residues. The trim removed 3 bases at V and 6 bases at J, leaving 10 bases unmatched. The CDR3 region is CAWRYQGAIGEQYF. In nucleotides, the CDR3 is TGTGCCTGGAGGTATCAGGGGGCGATAGGCGAGCAGTACTTC.

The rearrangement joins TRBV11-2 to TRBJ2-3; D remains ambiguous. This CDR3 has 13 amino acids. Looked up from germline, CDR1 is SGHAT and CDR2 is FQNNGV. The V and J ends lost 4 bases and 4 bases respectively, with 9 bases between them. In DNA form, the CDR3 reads TGTGCCAGCAGCTCCCAGCCCGCAGATACGCAGTATTTT. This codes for CASSSQPADTQYF. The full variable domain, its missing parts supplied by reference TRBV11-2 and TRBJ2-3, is EAGVAQSPRYKIIEKRQSVAFWCNPISGHATLYWYQQILGQGPKLLIQFQNNGVVDDSQLPKDRFSAERLKGVDSTLKIQPAKLEDSAVYLCASSSQPADTQYFGPGTRLTVL.

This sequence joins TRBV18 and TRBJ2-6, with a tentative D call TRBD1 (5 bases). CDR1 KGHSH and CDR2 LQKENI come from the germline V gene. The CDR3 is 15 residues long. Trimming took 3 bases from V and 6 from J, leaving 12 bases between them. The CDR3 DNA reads TGTGCCAGCTCACCGCAGGGAACCCAGGCCAACGTCCTGACTTTC. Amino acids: CASSPQGTQANVLTF.

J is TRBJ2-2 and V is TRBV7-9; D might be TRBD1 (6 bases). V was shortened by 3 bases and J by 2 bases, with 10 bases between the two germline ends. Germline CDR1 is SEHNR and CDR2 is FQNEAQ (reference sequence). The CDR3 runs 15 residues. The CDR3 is CASSFQGPNTGELFF. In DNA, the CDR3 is TGTGCCAGCAGCTTCCAGGGGCCAAACACCGGGGAGCTGTTTTTT.

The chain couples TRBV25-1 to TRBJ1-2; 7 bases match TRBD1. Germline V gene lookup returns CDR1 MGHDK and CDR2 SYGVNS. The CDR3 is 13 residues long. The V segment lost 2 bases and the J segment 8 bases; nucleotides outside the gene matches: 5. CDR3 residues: CASSEQQGRGYTF. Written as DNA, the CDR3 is TGTGCCAGCAGTGAACAACAGGGGCGCGGCTACACCTTC.

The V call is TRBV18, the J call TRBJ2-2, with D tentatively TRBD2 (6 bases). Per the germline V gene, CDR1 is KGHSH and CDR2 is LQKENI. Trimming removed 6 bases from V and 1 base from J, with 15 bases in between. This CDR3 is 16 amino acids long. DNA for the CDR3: TGTGCCAGCTCCAAGGAGCAGGGACTGAACACCGGGGAGCTGTTTTTT. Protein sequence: CASSKEQGLNTGELFF.

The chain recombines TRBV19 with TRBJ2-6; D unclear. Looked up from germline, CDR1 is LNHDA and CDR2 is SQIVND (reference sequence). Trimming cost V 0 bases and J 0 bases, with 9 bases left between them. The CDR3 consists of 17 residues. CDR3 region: CASSIEARTSGANVLTF. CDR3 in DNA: TGTGCCAGTAGTATAGAGGCCAGAACCTCTGGGGCCAACGTCCTGACTTTC.

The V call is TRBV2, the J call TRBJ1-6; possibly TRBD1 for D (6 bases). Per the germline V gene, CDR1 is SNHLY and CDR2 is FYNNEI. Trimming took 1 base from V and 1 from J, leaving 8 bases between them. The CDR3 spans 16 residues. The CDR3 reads CASSEDRDSYNSPLHF. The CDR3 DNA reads TGTGCCAGCAGTGAAGACAGGGATTCCTATAATTCACCCCTCCACTTT.

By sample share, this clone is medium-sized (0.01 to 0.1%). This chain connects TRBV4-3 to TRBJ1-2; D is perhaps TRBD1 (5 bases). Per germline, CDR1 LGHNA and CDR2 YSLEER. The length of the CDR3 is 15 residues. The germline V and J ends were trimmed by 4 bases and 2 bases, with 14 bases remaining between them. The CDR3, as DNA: TGCGCCAGCAGCCCCATATTGGGGGAAAACTATGGCTACACCTTC. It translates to CASSPILGENYGYTF.

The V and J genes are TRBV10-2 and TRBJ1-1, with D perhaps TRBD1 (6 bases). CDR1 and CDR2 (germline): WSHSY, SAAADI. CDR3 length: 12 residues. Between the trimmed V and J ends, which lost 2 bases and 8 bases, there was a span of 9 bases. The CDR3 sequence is CASSEIGTEAFF. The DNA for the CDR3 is TGCGCCAGCAGTGAGATAGGGACAGAAGCTTTCTTT.

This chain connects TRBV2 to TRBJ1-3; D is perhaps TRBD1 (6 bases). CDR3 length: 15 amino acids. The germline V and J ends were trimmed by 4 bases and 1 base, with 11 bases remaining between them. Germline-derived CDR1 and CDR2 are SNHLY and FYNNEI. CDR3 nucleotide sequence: TGTGCCAGCAGTGTCATGAGGGGGTCTGGAAACACCATATATTTT. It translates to CASSVMRGSGNTIYF. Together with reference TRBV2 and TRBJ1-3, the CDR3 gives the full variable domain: EPEVTQTPSHQVTQMGQEVILRCVPISNHLYFYWYRQILGQKVEFLVSFYNNEISEKSEIFDDQFSVERPDGSNFTLKIRSTKLEDSAMYFCASSVMRGSGNTIYFGEGSWLTVV.

The CDR3 sequence: CASSIERALKAFF. The CDR3 coding sequence is TGTGCCAGTAGTATAGAAAGGGCTTTGAAGGCTTTCTTT. V usage is TRBV19 and J usage is TRBJ1-1; no firm D call. CDR3 length equals 13 residues. The V gene's germline CDR1 is LNHDA and CDR2 SQIVND (reference sequence). With 0 bases removed from V and 11 bases from J, the gap between germline ends came to 13 bases.

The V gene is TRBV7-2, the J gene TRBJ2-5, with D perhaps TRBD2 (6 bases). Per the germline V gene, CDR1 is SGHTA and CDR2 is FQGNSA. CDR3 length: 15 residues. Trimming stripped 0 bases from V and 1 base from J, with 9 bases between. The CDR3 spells CASSLAGGTQETQYF. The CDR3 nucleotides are TGTGCCAGCAGCTTAGCGGGGGGTACCCAAGAGACCCAGTACTTC.